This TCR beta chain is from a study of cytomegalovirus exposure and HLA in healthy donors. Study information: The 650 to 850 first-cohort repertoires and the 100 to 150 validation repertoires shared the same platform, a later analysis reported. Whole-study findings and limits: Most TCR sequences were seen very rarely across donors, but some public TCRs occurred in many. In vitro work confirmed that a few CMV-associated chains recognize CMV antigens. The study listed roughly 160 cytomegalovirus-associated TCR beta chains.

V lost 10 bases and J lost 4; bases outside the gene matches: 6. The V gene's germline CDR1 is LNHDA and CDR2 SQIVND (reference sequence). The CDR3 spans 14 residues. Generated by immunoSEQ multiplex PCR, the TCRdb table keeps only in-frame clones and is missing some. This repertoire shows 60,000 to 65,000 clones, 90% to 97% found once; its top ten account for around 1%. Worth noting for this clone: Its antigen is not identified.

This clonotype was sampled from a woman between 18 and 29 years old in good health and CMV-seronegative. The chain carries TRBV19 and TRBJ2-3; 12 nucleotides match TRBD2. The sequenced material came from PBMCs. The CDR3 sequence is CATLAGGYPDTQYF. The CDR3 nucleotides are TGTGCCACCCTAGCGGGGGGGTACCCAGATACGCAGTATTTT.